This passage covers 22 T cell receptor beta chains from one sample sequenced in a study of tissue T cells after allogeneic stem cell transplantation. The assay was immunoSEQ multiplex PCR, and TCRdb's table has in-frame clones only and misses some. The sample lists tens of thousands of clones, less than 85% occurring once. This sample comprised tissue from the ileum, obtained at autopsy. These TCRs come from a female donor of 60 years or more with lung cancer.

This clone was picked up one time. J is TRBJ1-6 and V is TRBV20-1; a weak D match, TRBD1 (6 bases). The V gene lost 3 bases and the J gene lost 7 bases, with 13 bases spanning the gap. The CDR3 totals 14 residues. Germline V gene sequence: CDR1 DFQATT, CDR2 SNEGSKA (reference sequence). The CDR3 DNA follows: TGCAGTGCTAGTACAGTGACAGGCAATTCACCCCTCCACTTT. It is translated as CSASTVTGNSPLHF.

The J gene is TRBJ2-1, the V gene TRBV5-1, with D perhaps TRBD2 (6 bases). V gave up 4 bases and J gave up 1 base, with 6 bases separating them. Germline V lookup: CDR1 SGHRS, CDR2 YFSETQ. This CDR3 comprises 13 residues. The CDR3 coding sequence is TGCGCCAGCAGCAGCGGGTCCTACAATGAGCAGTTCTTC. Translating gives CASSSGSYNEQFF. The full variable domain, rest sourced from reference TRBV5-1 and TRBJ2-1, is KAGVTQTPRYLIKTRGQQVTLSCSPISGHRSVSWYQQTPGQGLQFLFEYFSETQRNKGNFPGRFSGRQFSNSRSEMNVSTLELGDSALYLCASSSGSYNEQFFGPGTRLTVL.

The chain joins TRBV7-9 to TRBJ1-3; 10 nucleotides agree with TRBD1. This CDR3 comprises 17 residues. Germline trimming cut 4 bases from V and 2 bases from J; bases unmatched to any gene: 8. The germline gives CDR1 SEHNR, CDR2 FQNEAQ (reference sequence). CDR3 in amino acids: CASSSPGQGRAGNTIYF. CDR3 nucleotide sequence: TGTGCCAGCAGCTCCCCGGGACAGGGGAGGGCTGGAAACACCATATATTTT.

This chain links TRBV19 with TRBJ2-1; 11 bases line up with TRBD2. In germline, CDR1 is LNHDA, CDR2 SQIVND (reference sequence). The CDR3 loop spans 17 amino acids. Losses at the gene ends were 7 bases for V and 0 bases for J; bases not matched to a gene: 8. The CDR3 nucleotides are TGTGCCAGTAAAGCTAGCGGGGGGACGATCTCCTACAATGAGCAGTTCTTC. It yields the protein CASKASGGTISYNEQFF.

V is TRBV6-5 and J is TRBJ1-6, with no clear D. V was trimmed by 5 bases and J by 8 bases, leaving 10 bases between them. Germline CDR1 reads MNHEY; CDR2 reads SVGAGI. The CDR3 runs to 13 residues. CDR3 protein: CASSPDGDSPLHF. The CDR3 DNA is TGTGCCAGCAGTCCCGACGGGGATTCACCCCTCCACTTT.

The rearrangement joins TRBV5-1 to TRBJ2-1; D may be TRBD2 (6 bases). The CDR3 totals 15 residues. In germline, CDR1 is SGHRS, CDR2 YFSETQ. V lost 5 bases to trimming and J lost 0 bases, with 12 bases between them. The chain's CDR3 is CASSTRAGSYNEQFF. The CDR3 nucleotides are TGCGCCAGCAGTACGAGAGCGGGCTCCTACAATGAGCAGTTCTTC.

The J gene is TRBJ1-2, the V gene TRBV21-1. TRBV21-1 is listed as a pseudogene. There are 14 residues in the CDR3. CDR3 coding DNA: TGTGCCAGCAGCAAAATAGAGGGCCCCTATGGCTACACCTTC. Residues: CASSKIEGPYGYTF.

V gene TRBV7-3 combines with J gene TRBJ2-1; D gene uncertain. Germline CDR1 is SGHTA and CDR2 is FQGTGA. The V end lost 5 bases, the J end lost 2 bases, and 7 bases lay between the germline ends. This CDR3 region has 13 residues. The DNA for the CDR3 is TGTGCCAGCAGCGCCCACCCCTACAATGAGCAGTTCTTC. It codes for CASSAHPYNEQFF.

In its sample, this clone was seen a few times. J is TRBJ2-7 and V is TRBV5-6, with no clear D. CDR3 size: 12 residues. V was clipped by 0 bases and J by 2 bases, with 3 bases between them. CDR1 SGHDT and CDR2 YYEEEE come from the germline V gene. The CDR3 protein is CASSLAAYEQYF. CDR3 DNA: TGTGCCAGCAGCTTGGCTGCCTACGAGCAGTACTTC. Looking up the rest from reference TRBV5-6 and TRBJ2-7 gives the full variable domain: DAGVTQSPTHLIKTRGQQVTLRCSPKSGHDTVSWYQQALGQGPQFIFQYYEEEERQRGNFPDRFSGHQFPNYSSELNVNALLLGDSALYLCASSLAAYEQYFGPGTRLTVT.

The V and J genes are TRBV3-1 (or the pseudogene TRBV3-2) and TRBJ2-6; 9 nucleotides align to TRBD1. The length of the CDR3 is 15 residues. Germline V gives CDR1 LGHDT, CDR2 YNNKEL (reference sequence). The junction had 2 bases not matched to a gene; V was cut back by 4 bases and J by 4 bases. The CDR3 region has the DNA TGTGCCAGCAGCCGGACAGGGGCCGGGGCCAACGTCCTGACTTTC. Protein sequence: CASSRTGAGANVLTF.

The chain couples TRBV6-5 to TRBJ2-7; tentatively, D is TRBD1 or TRBD2 (5 bases each). Between the trimmed V and J ends, which lost 2 bases and 2 bases, there was a span of 10 bases. The germline CDR1 and CDR2 sequences are MNHEY and SVGAGI. CDR3 length: 14 residues. CDR3 residues: CASSYRDLTYEQYF. CDR3 in DNA: TGTGCCAGCAGTTACAGGGACCTTACCTACGAGCAGTACTTC.

This clone was counted between two and nine times. The chain couples TRBV4-2 to TRBJ1-1; D gene uncertain. Germline loops: CDR1 LGHNA, CDR2 YNFKEQ. This CDR3 is built from 16 residues. V was shortened by 0 bases and J by 1 base, with 12 bases between the two germline ends. CDR3 sequence: CASSQDPPGRNTEAFF. The CDR3 nucleotides read TGTGCCAGCAGCCAAGATCCTCCGGGCAGGAACACTGAAGCTTTCTTT.

The chain carries TRBV9 and TRBJ2-7; D may be TRBD1 (6 bases). Germline lookup yields CDR1 SGDLS and CDR2 YYNGEE. The V gene lost 3 bases and the J gene lost 0 bases, with 19 bases spanning the gap. The CDR3 is 17 residues long. CDR3 sequence reads: CASSAARTVRSSYEQYF. The DNA for the CDR3 is TGTGCCAGCAGCGCCGCGCGGACAGTTCGGAGCTCCTACGAGCAGTACTTC.

This clone came up a few times. The V and J genes are TRBV5-5 and TRBJ2-1; D unresolved. This CDR3 has 13 residues. Germline V gives CDR1 SGHKS, CDR2 YYEKEE (reference sequence). Between the trimmed V and J ends, which lost 4 bases and 15 bases, there was a span of 20 bases. CDR3 sequence reads: CASSIRIDSAPFF. DNA of the CDR3: TGTGCCAGCAGCATAAGAATTGATTCAGCCCCGTTCTTC. Supplemented by reference TRBV5-5 and TRBJ2-1, the full variable domain reads DAGVTQSPTHLIKTRGQQVTLRCSPISGHKSVSWYQQVLGQGPQFIFQYYEKEERGRGNFPDRFSARQFPNYSSELNVNALLLGDSALYLCASSIRIDSAPFFGPGTRLTVL.

This clone was detected only once. V and J are TRBV7-8 and TRBJ2-1; TRBD1 or TRBD2 may be the D gene (6 bases each). Germline lookup yields CDR1 SGHVS and CDR2 FQNEAQ. The ends were cut back, 3 bases at V and 8 bases at J, with 23 bases in the middle. There are 17 residues in the CDR3. Here the CDR3 reads CASSFSLGHSSGDEQFF. DNA for the CDR3: TGTGCCAGCAGCTTCTCCTTGGGACACTCCTCGGGGGATGAGCAGTTCTTC.

The chain employs TRBV5-1 and TRBJ2-3; maybe TRBD2 (6 bases). CDR3 length: 17 amino acids. Per the germline V gene, CDR1 is SGHRS and CDR2 is YFSETQ. Trimming removed 4 bases at V and 3 bases at J, with 21 bases between. CDR3 in DNA: TGCGCCAGCAGCACGGGCCTGGGGAGCGGGCAAACAGATACGCAGTATTTT. This translates into CASSTGLGSGQTDTQYF.

Here the CDR3 reads CASSLAVSPDTQYF. CDR3 bases: TGTGCCAGCAGCTTAGCGGTGAGCCCAGATACGCAGTATTTT. The chain couples TRBV7-2 to TRBJ2-3; D gene unclear. Germline assignment: CDR1 SGHTA and CDR2 FQGNSA. V gave up 0 bases and J gave up 4 bases, with 8 bases separating them. CDR3 length: 14 amino acids.

The chain carries TRBV6-2 or TRBV6-3 and TRBJ2-1; D gene ambiguous. Germline V lookup: CDR1 MNHEY, CDR2 SVGEGT. The CDR3 consists of 15 residues. Trimming shortened V by 5 bases and J by 0 bases, and 11 bases separated the two germline ends. The CDR3 region has the DNA TGTGCCAGCAGTAGGACGGCAAGCTCCTACAATGAGCAGTTCTTC. Protein product: CASSRTASSYNEQFF.

The V and J genes are TRBV11-3 and TRBJ2-1; 12 nucleotides line up with TRBD2. Germline V gene sequence: CDR1 SGHNT, CDR2 YENEEA. Trimming cost V 4 bases and J 0 bases; bases outside gene matches: 13. CDR3 length: 20 residues. The CDR3 bases are TGTGCCAGCAGCTCGACCCGCATGACTAGCGGGAGTGCCTCCTACAATGAGCAGTTCTTC. Its translation is CASSSTRMTSGSASYNEQFF. Variable domain in full (rest from reference TRBV11-3 and TRBJ2-1): EAGVVQSPRYKIIEKKQPVAFWCNPISGHNTLYWYLQNLGQGPELLIRYENEEAVDDSQLPKDRFSAERLKGVDSTLKIQPAELGDSAVYLCASSSTRMTSGSASYNEQFFGPGTRLTVL.

The rearrangement uses TRBV12-3 or TRBV12-4 and TRBJ1-1, with a tentative D call TRBD1 (6 bases). V was pared by 10 bases and J by 1 base, with 10 bases between. The CDR3 is made up of 12 amino acids. The CDR3 DNA follows: TGTGCCAACCCGACAGGGAACACTGAAGCTTTCTTT. Translating gives CANPTGNTEAFF.

The J gene is TRBJ2-3, the V gene TRBV4-1; possibly TRBD1 for D (6 bases). The CDR3 contains 16 residues. Germline CDR1 reads MGHRA; CDR2 reads YSYEKL. Trimming left V 2 bases short and J 2 bases short, with 14 bases between. CDR3 loop: CASSQLDRRPTDTQYF. DNA of the CDR3: TGCGCCAGCAGCCAACTCGACAGGCGACCCACAGATACGCAGTATTTT.

The genes are TRBV5-6 and TRBJ1-6; D is undetermined. Germline assignment: CDR1 SGHDT and CDR2 YYEEEE. The CDR3 consists of 15 residues. V was trimmed by 4 bases and J by 9 bases, leaving 17 bases between them. Written as DNA, the CDR3 is TGTGCCAGCAGCCGCGACTCCCGGGCCAGTTCACCCCTCCACTTT. Protein: CASSRDSRASSPLHF.